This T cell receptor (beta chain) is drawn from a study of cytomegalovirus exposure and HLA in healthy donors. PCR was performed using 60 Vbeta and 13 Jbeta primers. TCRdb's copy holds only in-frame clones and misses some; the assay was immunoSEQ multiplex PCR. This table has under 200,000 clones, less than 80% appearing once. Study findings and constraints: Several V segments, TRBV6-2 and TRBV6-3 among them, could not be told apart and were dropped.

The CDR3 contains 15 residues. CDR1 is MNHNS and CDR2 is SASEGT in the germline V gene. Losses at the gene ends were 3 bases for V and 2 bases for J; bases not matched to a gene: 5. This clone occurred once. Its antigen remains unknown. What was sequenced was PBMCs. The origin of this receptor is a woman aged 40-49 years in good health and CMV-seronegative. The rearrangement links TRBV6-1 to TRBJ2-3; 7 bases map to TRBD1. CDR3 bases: TGTGCCAGCAGTGAGACAGGGACAACCACAGATACGCAGTATTTT. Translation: CASSETGTTTDTQYF.